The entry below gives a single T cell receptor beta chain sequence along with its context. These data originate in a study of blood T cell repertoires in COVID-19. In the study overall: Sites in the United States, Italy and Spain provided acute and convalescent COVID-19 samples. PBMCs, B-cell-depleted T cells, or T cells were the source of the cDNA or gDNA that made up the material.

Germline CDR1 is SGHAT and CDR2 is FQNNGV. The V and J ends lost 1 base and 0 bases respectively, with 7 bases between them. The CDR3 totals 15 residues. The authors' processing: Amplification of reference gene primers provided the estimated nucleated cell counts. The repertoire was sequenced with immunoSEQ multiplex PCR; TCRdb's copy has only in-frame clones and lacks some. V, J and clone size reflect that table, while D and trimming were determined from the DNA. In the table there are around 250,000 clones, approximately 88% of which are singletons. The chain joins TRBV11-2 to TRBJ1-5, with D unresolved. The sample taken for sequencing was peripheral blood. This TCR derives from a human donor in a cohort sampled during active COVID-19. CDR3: CASSLGQDSNQPQHF. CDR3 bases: TGTGCCAGCAGCTTAGGGCAGGATAGCAATCAGCCCCAGCATTTT.